These T cell receptor beta chains were read from a single sample in a study of blood T cell repertoires in COVID-19. Repertoires were generated with immunoSEQ multiplex PCR, while TCRdb's copy carries only in-frame clones and drops some. Among about 340,000 clones listed, around nine tenths were seen once. Sample: peripheral blood. The receptors stem from a woman in her 70s with COVID-19, enrolled during active disease. Each CDR3 is given with its conserved first and last residue. D genes are given only for firm matches. Rows may omit the clone size; those that give it use once, few, many or a size class.

TRBV24-1	TRBJ2-1	TRBD2	-	TGTGCCACCAGTGATCCCGGGACTAGCCTTTACAATGAGCAGTTCTTC	CATSDPGTSLYNEQFF
TRBV5-1	TRBJ1-2	TRBD1	-	TGCGCCAGCAGCCCGACAGGGGAGGACTATGGCTACACCTTC	CASSPTGEDYGYTF
TRBV12-5	TRBJ2-7	-	-	TGTGCTAGTGGTTTGGCACGGGGTCCCTCCTACGAGCAGTACTTC	CASGLARGPSYEQYF
TRBV2	TRBJ1-3	TRBD1	-	TGTGCCAGCAGTGAACCCCGGGACAGAGAGAACACCATATATTTT	CASSEPRDRENTIYF
TRBV5-6	TRBJ1-1	-	-	TGTGCCAGCAGCTTTATTCGTGGACTTGAAGCTTTCTTT	CASSFIRGLEAFF
TRBV9	TRBJ1-1	-	-	TGTGCCAGCAGCTCCCTCACGAGCTCTGAAGCTTTCTTT	CASSSLTSSEAFF
TRBV2	TRBJ1-1	-	-	TGTGCCAGCAGTCTACAGAATCCGAACACTGAAGCTTTCTTT	CASSLQNPNTEAFF
TRBV6-5	TRBJ1-1	-	-	TGTGCCAGCAGGGCGCGGGATAGCGCTGAAGCTTTCTTT	CASRARDSAEAFF
TRBV5-8	TRBJ1-5	TRBD1	-	TGTGCCAGCAGCTTGGATGGGACAGGGTTCAATCAGCCCCAGCATTTT	CASSLDGTGFNQPQHF
TRBV6-6	TRBJ2-7	-	-	TGTGCCAGCAGTTACTCGGGGGGTAGCTCCTACGAGCAGTACTTC	CASSYSGGSSYEQYF
TRBV24-1	TRBJ1-1	-	once	TGTGCCACCAGTGATTCTTTTGATCTCCTCGGAGCTTTCTTT	CATSDSFDLLGAFF
TRBV4-1	TRBJ2-2	-	-	TGCGCCAGCAGCCGCAATCTCCTCGCCGAGATCCCTAACACCGGGGAGCTGTTTTTT	CASSRNLLAEIPNTGELFF
TRBV29-1	TRBJ2-5	-	-	TGCAGCGTTTCTAAAGAGACCCAGTACTTC	CSVSKETQYF
TRBV9	TRBJ2-3	TRBD2	once	TGTGCCAGCAGCGTAGGGTTAATAAGGAGCGGGGGGTTCACAGATACGCAGTATTTT	CASSVGLIRSGGFTDTQYF
TRBV10-3	TRBJ1-1	-	-	TGTGCCATCACATCAGGGAACACTGAAGCTTTCTTT	CAITSGNTEAFF
TRBV10-3	TRBJ1-4	-	few	TGTGCCACCCGGACGTCGGGGGAAAAACTGTTTTTT	CATRTSGEKLFF
TRBV29-1	TRBJ1-2	TRBD1	-	TGCAGCGTTGGGACAGGCGAGGCCGTGAGTGGCTACACCTTC	CSVGTGEAVSGYTF
TRBV11-2	TRBJ2-3	TRBD2	-	TGTGCCAGCAGCTTAAACGGGGGGGCAGATACGCAGTATTTT	CASSLNGGADTQYF
TRBV5-4	TRBJ2-1	TRBD1	-	TGTGCCAGCAGCCCGGGACAGGGCGCCCACAATGAGCAGTTCTTC	CASSPGQGAHNEQFF
TRBV2	TRBJ1-2	-	-	TGTGCCAGCAGTGAAGGGCGGGTTGGCTATGGCTACACCTTC	CASSEGRVGYGYTF
TRBV25-1	TRBJ1-1	-	-	TGTGCCAGCAGACTACGAGGAGGAGCTTTCTTT	CASRLRGGAFF
TRBV19	TRBJ1-1	-	-	TGTGCCAGTAGTAGTGGTTTCGGGCAGGGCGGAGTGAACACTGAAGCTTTCTTT	CASSSGFGQGGVNTEAFF
TRBV30	TRBJ1-3	-	-	TGTGCCTGGAGTCCAGGGGCCCTAACCTTCTCTGGAAACACCATATATTTT	CAWSPGALTFSGNTIYF
TRBV5-1	TRBJ2-3	-	-	TGCGCCGGTTCTCGGGACACAAGCACAGATACGCAGTATTTT	CAGSRDTSTDTQYF
TRBV7-9	TRBJ1-5	-	once	TGTGCCAGCAGCTTAGTTTCGGGGGGGTCGAGGCATAGCAATCAGCCCCAGCATTTT	CASSLVSGGSRHSNQPQHF
TRBV2	TRBJ2-5	TRBD2	-	TGTGCCAGCAGTGAGACGGTTGGACTAGCGATGGGGTACGGGGAGACCCAGTACTTC	CASSETVGLAMGYGETQYF
TRBV20-1	TRBJ2-1	-	-	TGCAGTGCTACCCAGGGGGGGCAGTTCTTC	CSATQGGQFF
TRBV7-6	TRBJ1-2	-	few	TGTGCCAGCAGCTTAGAGGCAGGGTCTAACTATGGCTACACCTTC	CASSLEAGSNYGYTF
TRBV21-1	TRBJ2-1	-	-	TGTGCCAGCGGAGGGGGCGATGAGCAGTTCTTC	CASGGGDEQFF
TRBV28	TRBJ1-3	TRBD1	-	TGTGCCAGCAGTCAAACGACAGGGATCGCTGGAAACACCATATATTTT	CASSQTTGIAGNTIYF
TRBV9	TRBJ2-1	-	-	TGTGCCAGCAGCGTACAGGGAAGCTCCTACAATGAGCAGTTCTTC	CASSVQGSSYNEQFF
TRBV18	TRBJ1-2	-	-	TGTGCCAGCTCACCAGGACAGCCCTATGGCTACACCTTC	CASSPGQPYGYTF
TRBV6-5	TRBJ1-5	TRBD1	-	TGTGCCAGCAGTATAGGACAGGGGGGGTATCAGCCCCAGCATTTT	CASSIGQGGYQPQHF
TRBV6-6	TRBJ2-1	-	-	TGTGCCAGCAGTTACTCATACAGAGACAATGAGCAGTTCTTC	CASSYSYRDNEQFF
TRBV27	TRBJ2-1	-	-	TGTGCCAGCAGTCTGTACCGGGAACACAATGAGCAGTTCTTC	CASSLYREHNEQFF
TRBV5-1	TRBJ2-7	-	-	TGCGCCAGCAGCTTGGTGCCGGGTCCCTACGAGCAGTACTTC	CASSLVPGPYEQYF
TRBV6-5	TRBJ1-2	-	-	TGTGCCAGCAGTTACTCGTCAGGGAACTATGGCTACACCTTC	CASSYSSGNYGYTF
TRBV2	TRBJ1-2	-	-	TGTGCCAGCAGCCAGGGTATTGGCTACACCTTC	CASSQGIGYTF
TRBV28	TRBJ2-3	TRBD1	few	TGTGCCAGCGGGACAGGGCTCACCACAGATACGCAGTATTTT	CASGTGLTTDTQYF
TRBV24-1	TRBJ1-2	TRBD1	-	TGTGCCACCAGTGATCCACGGGACAGGGGCGGAGGCTACACCTTC	CATSDPRDRGGGYTF
TRBV5-1	TRBJ2-1	TRBD2	-	TGCGCCAGCAGCCGCCCGAGCGGGGCGTCCTACAATGAGCAGTTCTTC	CASSRPSGASYNEQFF
TRBV27	TRBJ1-6	TRBD1	-	TGTGCCAGCAGTGAGCGACAGGGATCACCCCTCCACTTT	CASSERQGSPLHF
TRBV20-1	TRBJ1-1	-	-	TGCAGTGCTGAGGACACTGAAGCTTTCTTT	CSAEDTEAFF
TRBV9	TRBJ1-2	-	-	TGTGCCAGCAGCGTCACCAGCAGGAATAACTATGGCTACACCTTC	CASSVTSRNNYGYTF
TRBV19	TRBJ1-4	TRBD1	-	TGTGCCAGTACCGGACAGGGGTACAACGAAAAACTGTTTTTT	CASTGQGYNEKLFF
TRBV2	TRBJ2-5	-	-	TGTGCCAGCAGTGTAGAGATGGGAGGTGAGACCCAGTACTTC	CASSVEMGGETQYF
TRBV7-3	TRBJ1-2	-	-	TGTGCCAGCAGCCTCAACGGGGGGTCTGACTATGGCTACACCTTC	CASSLNGGSDYGYTF